This is a list of T cell receptor beta chains from one sample in a study of T-cell reconstitution after alpha-beta-depleted transplantation in children. TCRdb redid the calling of the PCR reads with MiXCR, one entry per CDR3 protein. Altogether about 980,000 distinct CDR3 sequences are present, 25% to 35% being singletons, with the ten largest covering over 25%. The specimen comprised PBMCs, mostly from graft donor cells, sampled 360 days after TCRalphabeta/CD19-depleted stem cell transplant. The receptors shown here come from a boy younger than two who had a stem cell transplant for SCID, so the T cells may come from the graft donor. Both conserved end residues are part of each CDR3. D genes are given only for firm matches. The listing skips clone size in some rows; elsewhere it reads once, few, many or a size class.

CDR3nt	CDR3aa	v_gene	abundance	j_gene	d_gene
TGTGCCAGCAGTTACAGTTATTCCCAAGAGACCCAGTACTTC	CASSYSYSQETQYF	TRBV6-5	.	TRBJ2-5	.
TGTGCCAGCAGCCAAGCCTGGGGGACGAACACCGGGGAGCTGTTTTTT	CASSQAWGTNTGELFF	TRBV4-2	.	TRBJ2-2	.
TGTGCCAGCAGCTTGCGACCCAGGAGCCTACCCTTGAACACTGAAGCTTTCTTT	CASSLRPRSLPLNTEAFF	TRBV7-8	few	TRBJ1-1	.
TGCAGCGTTGAAGCCCAACTAGGACAGAGGTACCGGACCCAGTACTTC	CSVEAQLGQRYRTQYF	TRBV29-1	.	TRBJ2-5	.
TGCAGCGTCCCCAAGGGACTAGCGGGACAAGAGACCCAGTACTTC	CSVPKGLAGQETQYF	TRBV29-1	.	TRBJ2-5	TRBD2
TGTGCCAGCTCCACAAGACTAGCGGTAACCGGGGAGCTGTTTTTT	CASSTRLAVTGELFF	TRBV6-1	few	TRBJ2-2	TRBD2
TGCGCCAGCAGCCAAGATCACCACAAAAAAGGTCAGCCCCAGCATTTT	CASSQDHHKKGQPQHF	TRBV4-3	once	TRBJ1-5	.
TGTGCCAGCACCGTAGCGGGGCCAAGCACAGATACGCAGTATTTT	CASTVAGPSTDTQYF	TRBV7-2	.	TRBJ2-3	TRBD2
TGCGCCAGCCGGGAGGAGGGGCTCGGAAACACCATATATTTT	CASREEGLGNTIYF	TRBV4-1	.	TRBJ1-3	.
TGTGCCAGCAGCACTAGCGGGGATTACAATGAGCAGTTCTTC	CASSTSGDYNEQFF	TRBV7-2	many	TRBJ2-1	TRBD2
TGTGCCACCAGCAGAGATGGTCGGGTGAACACTGAAGCTTTCTTT	CATSRDGRVNTEAFF	TRBV15	few	TRBJ1-1	.
TGTGCCAGCAGCCATATGAACACTGAAGCTTTCTTT	CASSHMNTEAFF	TRBV7-2	many	TRBJ1-1	.
TGTGCCACCAGTGTCAACAGGGGGAGGTGGGAGACCCAGTACTTC	CATSVNRGRWETQYF	TRBV24-1	few	TRBJ2-5	TRBD1
TGCGCCAGCAGCCAACTGCGGGGTGCAGATACGCAGTATTTT	CASSQLRGADTQYF	TRBV4-3	.	TRBJ2-3	.
TGTGCCAGCAGTTTTCTCCGCACGAATGAGCAGTTCTTC	CASSFLRTNEQFF	TRBV12-3/TRBV12-4	.	TRBJ2-1	.
TGTGCCAGCAGCGTAGACGTCGGCTACAATGAGCAGTTCTTC	CASSVDVGYNEQFF	TRBV9	few	TRBJ2-1	.
TGTGCCAGCAGTTCCGACGAGCGGGGGACATACAATGAGCAGTTCTTC	CASSSDERGTYNEQFF	TRBV6-5	few	TRBJ2-1	TRBD2
TGTGCCAGCAGCTGGACGGCAGGGGGAGTCGGGACCCAGTACTTC	CASSWTAGGVGTQYF	TRBV7-9	.	TRBJ2-5	TRBD1
TGTGCCATCTCGCAGCGGGGGCTTACCCCCTACAATGAGCAGTTCTTC	CAISQRGLTPYNEQFF	TRBV30	.	TRBJ2-1	TRBD2
TGTGCCAGCAGCTTACGGGTAGCGGGGCTGGGCACCGGGGAGCTGTTTTTT	CASSLRVAGLGTGELFF	TRBV7-2	.	TRBJ2-2	TRBD2